The text below deals with one TCR beta chain. The antigen remains unidentified. The CDR3 extends over 15 amino acids. V shed 5 bases and J 2 bases; nucleotides not matched to a gene: 1. The germline V gene has CDR1 SGHVS and CDR2 FNYEAQ. The source of the sample is a study of PD-L1 blockade in urothelial cancer. Time point given: peripheral blood 6 weeks after treatment start. For each patient, 1 to 8 samples were obtained, pretreatment and on-treatment. The assay was immunoSEQ multiplex PCR, and TCRdb's table has in-frame clones only and misses some. The repertoire has over 70,000 clones, roughly 85% of them found once; the top ten carry 8.4%. Whole-study results and caveats: Tumor-associated blood clones were expanded more by durable-benefit patients at 3 weeks. Blood TCR clonality below the median before treatment was a predictor of better survival.

The source was PBMCs, collected around atezolizumab (anti-PD-L1) treatment. The TCR was taken from an older man with urothelial cancer. This chain links TRBV7-6 with TRBJ2-2, with 11 positions matching TRBD2. The CDR3 DNA is TGTGCCAGCAGCGGACTAGCGGGCAACACCGGGGAGCTGTTTTTT. Residues: CASSGLAGNTGELFF.